The 2 T cell receptor delta chains reported below all come from one sample, sequenced in a study of γδ T cells in repeated Plasmodium falciparum infection. TCRdb re-called clones from the multiplex PCR reads via CATT. This table has around 50,000 delta-chain clones, roughly 1.9% appearing once. Vgamma9/Vdelta2+ and Vdelta2-negative gammadelta T cells were flow-sorted from PBMC for bulk sequencing. The material sequenced was gamma-delta T cells from blood. Receptors originate from a pool of human donors (malaria-infected and uninfected, not separated).

In this sample, this clone turned up a few times. This likely came from a read error, as a far larger clone is one base away. Other DNA sequences from this sample encode an identical CDR3 as well. The chain joins TRDV2 to TRDJ1; 8 bases agree with TRDD3. No J gene was available from TCRdb, and it was assigned here by a germline match of the DNA. CDR3 size: 23 residues. Germline CDR1 reads GEAIGNYY; CDR2 reads EKD. The V and J ends lost 0 bases and 0 bases, in that order; junction bases with no gene match: 26. As DNA, the CDR3 is TGTGCCTGTGACACCCTCCCAACTCCTGGGGGACGCGGCCGGCCGACCAACACCGATAAACTCATCTTT. This codes for CACDTLPTPGGRGRPTNTDKLIF.

As to this clone: This DNA's translation and the protein TCRdb lists, from a much larger clone, do not match at residue 7, likely due to a read error; the protein shown is translated from the DNA. The V gene is TRDV1, the J gene TRDJ1; a possible D gene is TRDD3 (7 bases). In the absence of a J gene in TCRdb, the DNA was matched to germline to assign it here. The germline V and J ends were trimmed by 3 bases and 0 bases, with 44 bases remaining between them. CDR1 TSWWSYY and CDR2 QGS come from the germline V gene. This CDR3 is 26 amino acids long. The CDR3 DNA follows: TGTGCTCTTGGGGACCTCCCACATCCTACATTCAGCGGTAGGGGGATTCAGCGGATCTACACCGATAAACTCATCTTT. Encoded protein: CALGDLPHPTFSGRGIQRIYTDKLIF.